Here is one TCR beta chain with its context. The antigen it recognizes is unknown. No base qualities exist here, and no much larger clone lies one base off it. The time point label of this sample denotes: baseline before first vaccination. The vaccinee samples were drawn from two UK trials, COV001 and COV002, one of which was a single-blind randomized controlled phase 2/3 trial testing AZD1222 (ChAdOx1 nCoV-19) in healthy adults. For TCRbeta chain sequencing, PBMC samples from trial participants were taken at day 0 and at day 28 after the second dose. The record originates from a study of T cell responses to AZD1222 COVID-19 vaccine (dated by TCRdb to the early 2020s). Regarding the research as a whole: AZD1222 recipients whose second dose came at about 4 weeks and those whose second dose came at about 12 weeks were combined into one group, since spike-specific TCR depth and breadth did not differ between the two schedules. TCR sequencing covered some 250 trial participants: about 210 given two doses of AZD1222 and some 25 given two doses of MenACWY control vaccine. Trial participants were enrolled by age into 18-55, 56-69 and 70-plus year subgroups, with around 140, 26 and 57 TCR-sequenced participants respectively. Study-wide findings and limitations: Because no day 14 peak-response samples were available, repertoires were characterized only after the peak T cell response. Reportedly, close to half of the unique spike-specific TCRs recognized epitopes lying outside the regions that are mutated in the B.1.351 and B.1.1.7 variants. Only five or six AZD1222 recipients were SARS-CoV-2 seropositive at baseline, limiting conclusions about previously exposed vaccinees. The 56-69-year group was small, and its depth increase did not reach significance, likely because of low power. Vaccine-associated CD4 TCRs spanned the whole spike protein, with dominant responses in regions 160-218 and 743-854. After two AZD1222 doses, spike-specific TCR breadth and depth were significantly higher than at day 0 and than in MenACWY recipients. Participants were mostly white British, with more females than males. The authors suggested clonal diversity may have been underestimated.

CDR1 and CDR2, looked up from the germline V gene, are SGHRS and YFSETQ. The CDR3 holds 13 amino acids from the cysteine to the phenylalanine. Only the CDR3 portion is preserved as DNA: 39 bases, with reading frame beginning at the first base. Relative to germline, V is 4 bases shorter and J is 2 bases shorter, with 8 bases between their ends. The CDR3 regions of human TCRbeta chains were analyzed by immunosequencing. From the authors' description of their analysis: TCRs in the repertoires were matched against a reference library of SARS-CoV-2-specific TCRs that had been generated with the MIRA antigen-specificity platform. Breadth was defined as the fraction of unique TCRs that were SARS-CoV-2-associated. Depth was defined as the fraction of total T cells that were SARS-CoV-2-associated. Each spike-specific TCR was assigned to its reactive spike region and to a CD4 or CD8 class using the MIRA data. Log10-transformed breadth and depth values were compared by one-way ANOVA with Sidak's multiple comparisons tests. TCRdb provides this immuneACCESS table in a form limited to in-frame rearrangements. Some clones are lacking; in checked studies, under half of them reflect an unresolved V gene, and why the rest are absent is not known. That table furnishes V, J and clone size, whereas the DNA furnished D and trimming. Here the sample has about 150,000 clones; approximately 90% occur a single time. Clones ranked in the top ten supply approximately 4.4% of the sample.

Sequenced material: peripheral blood, taken on day 0 of AZD1222 vaccination. The chain couples TRBV5-1 to TRBJ2-3, with the D segment identity uncertain. This receptor was identified in an adult in good health. CDR3 sequence: CASSMNPTDTQYF. The nucleotides are TGCGCCAGCAGCATGAACCCCACAGATACGCAGTATTTT.